Below, 25 T cell receptor beta chains from the same sample are listed, as sequenced in a study of graft-versus-host responses after intestinal transplantation. Repertoires were generated with immunoSEQ multiplex PCR, while TCRdb's copy carries only in-frame clones and drops some. The sample includes tens of thousands of clones, 85% to 95% seen only once; the top ten take roughly 2%. Their antigens remain unidentified. The input for sequencing was unstimulated CD8+ T cells sorted from spleen or lymph node cells, taken before intestinal transplant. The receptors originated from a human donor who received an intestinal transplant.

CDR3 region: CSVEGQKNTEAFF. CDR3 DNA sequence: TGCAGCGTTGAAGGACAGAAGAACACTGAAGCTTTCTTT. The chain couples TRBV29-1 to TRBJ1-1; TRBD1 is a possible D gene (5 bases). This CDR3 is built from 13 residues. The germline V gene has CDR1 SQVTM and CDR2 ANQGSEA. V shed 1 base and J shed 1 base, with 7 bases lying between them.

The V call is TRBV18, the J call TRBJ2-3; 13 bases align to TRBD2. This CDR3 has 18 residues. Germline CDR1 is KGHSH and CDR2 is LQKENI. The ends lost 4 bases at V and 0 bases at J; junction bases unmatched: 7. CDR3 DNA: TGTGCCAGCTCACGGACTAGCGGGGGCAGGGAGAGCACAGATACGCAGTATTTT. Translated: CASSRTSGGRESTDTQYF.

V usage is TRBV4-1 and J usage is TRBJ2-7; D remains unclear. The germline V gene encodes CDR1 MGHRA and CDR2 YSYEKL. This CDR3 is built from 13 residues. Trimming stripped 1 base from V and 2 bases from J, with 6 bases between. CDR3 in amino acids: CASSQGSPYEQYF. In DNA, the CDR3 is TGCGCCAGCAGCCAAGGCAGTCCCTACGAGCAGTACTTC.

V gene TRBV4-3 combines with J gene TRBJ1-6; 7 positions match TRBD1. The length of the CDR3 is 12 residues. V lost 1 base to trimming and J lost 16 bases; unmatched junction nucleotides: 4. Germline CDR1 and CDR2: LGHNA and YSLEER. CDR3 protein: CASSQAGGQLHF. CDR3 sequence (DNA): TGCGCCAGCAGCCAAGCAGGGGGACAGCTCCACTTT.

This chain uses TRBV30 with TRBJ2-3; possible D gene TRBD1, 6 bases. CDR3 size: 13 residues. Trimming took off 2 bases at V and 4 bases at J, with 10 bases between the two ends. The germline V gene encodes CDR1 GTSNPN and CDR2 SVGIG (reference sequence). In nucleotides, the CDR3 is TGTGCCTGGAGTCGCCAGGGGCCAGATACGCAGTATTTT. This encodes CAWSRQGPDTQYF.

V and J are TRBV11-3 and TRBJ1-1; D is unclear. V was shortened by 1 base and J by 5 bases, with 8 bases between the two germline ends. The CDR3 extends over 13 amino acids. Germline V lookup: CDR1 SGHNT, CDR2 YENEEA. The DNA for the CDR3 is TGTGCCAGCAGCTTAGGGGCGGGGACTGAAGCTTTCTTT. As protein: CASSLGAGTEAFF.

This chain joins TRBV28 and TRBJ2-7; TRBD2 matches at 7 bases. V was pared by 6 bases and J by 4 bases, with 6 bases of the junction left unmatched. The germline gives CDR1 MDHEN, CDR2 SYDVKM. This CDR3 region has 13 residues. CDR3 DNA: TGTGCCAGCAGGTCGGGGAGGGGTTACGAGCAGTACTTC. This codes for CASRSGRGYEQYF.

The genes are TRBV19 and TRBJ1-2; a possible D gene is TRBD1 (5 bases). V was pared by 5 bases and J by 6 bases, with 16 bases between. This CDR3 is 14 amino acids long. The V gene's germline CDR1 is LNHDA and CDR2 SQIVND (reference sequence). Here the CDR3 DNA reads TGTGCCAGTAGTGAGCGGGGGACCTCGGATGGCTACACCTTC. This translates into CASSERGTSDGYTF.

The rearrangement uses TRBV6-5 and TRBJ2-1, with D possibly matching TRBD2 (5 bases). The ends were cut back, 5 bases at V and 0 bases at J, with 11 bases in the middle. Germline V lookup: CDR1 MNHEY, CDR2 SVGAGI. This CDR3 has 15 amino acids. The CDR3: CASSPEGSSYNEQFF. The DNA of the CDR3 is TGTGCCAGCAGTCCCGAAGGGAGCTCCTACAATGAGCAGTTCTTC.

The chain combines TRBV4-1 with TRBJ2-5; the match to TRBD1 covers 7 bases. The CDR3 runs to 15 residues. The germline V gene encodes CDR1 MGHRA and CDR2 YSYEKL. The junction had 7 bases not matched to a gene; V was cut back by 5 bases and J by 1 base. The CDR3 nucleotides read TGCGCCAGCAGCACCCAGACAGGGACCCAAGAGACCCAGTACTTC. Translation: CASSTQTGTQETQYF.

The V gene is TRBV6-1, the J gene TRBJ1-1, with 8 nucleotides matching TRBD1. The CDR3 has 15 amino acids. The V segment lost 7 bases and the J segment 3 bases; nucleotides outside the gene matches: 10. Germline V CDR1 and CDR2: MNHNS, SASEGT. CDR3 bases: TGTGCCAGCACGAGGGACAGGCTGGGTGACACTGAAGCTTTCTTT. Translating gives CASTRDRLGDTEAFF.

This chain joins TRBV7-8 and TRBJ2-1; 14 bases line up with TRBD2. Germline assignment: CDR1 SGHVS and CDR2 FQNEAQ. J was trimmed by 8 bases and V by 5 bases; bases with no gene match: 17. This CDR3 is built from 19 residues. DNA for the CDR3: TGTGCCAGCAGCCACAGACTAGCGGGGGGGTTTGTCAGGGCGGATGAGCAGTTCTTC. Translation gives CASSHRLAGGFVRADEQFF.

The chain combines TRBV19 with TRBJ2-7; D might be TRBD2 (6 bases). The CDR3 runs 15 residues. Germline V lookup: CDR1 LNHDA, CDR2 SQIVND (reference sequence). V lost 4 bases and J lost 2, with 15 bases in between. The CDR3 loop reads CASSSRGGGPYEQYF. The CDR3 region has the DNA TGTGCCAGTAGTAGTCGCGGTGGAGGGCCCTACGAGCAGTACTTC.

The genes are TRBV15 and TRBJ1-2, with TRBD1 identical over 7 bases. The V gene's germline CDR1 is LNHNV and CDR2 YYDKDF (reference sequence). Trimming at V came to 0 bases and at J to 1 base, leaving 2 bases not matched to a gene. CDR3 length equals 15 residues. DNA for the CDR3: TGTGCCACCAGCAGAGACGGGACAGTTAACTATGGCTACACCTTC. Its protein product is CATSRDGTVNYGYTF.

The V call is TRBV12-5, the J call TRBJ2-5, with 7 bases aligning to TRBD2. This CDR3 comprises 14 residues. After removal of 6 bases from V and 0 bases from J, the junction contained 4 bases not matched to a gene. Germline values: CDR1 LGHNT, CDR2 FRNRAP. The CDR3 sequence: CASGARGDQETQYF. As DNA, the CDR3 is TGTGCTAGTGGGGCCCGGGGGGACCAAGAGACCCAGTACTTC.

The rearrangement links TRBV2 to TRBJ2-1; 13 bases match TRBD2. Germline CDR1 SNHLY, CDR2 FYNNEI. After removal of 8 bases from V and 0 bases from J, the junction contained 16 bases not matched to a gene. The CDR3 has 20 amino acids. CDR3 sequence reads: CASGVFWTSGGQSSYNEQFF. In nucleotides, the CDR3 is TGTGCCAGCGGGGTATTTTGGACTAGCGGGGGCCAAAGCTCCTACAATGAGCAGTTCTTC. The full variable domain, its missing parts supplied by reference TRBV2 and TRBJ2-1, is EPEVTQTPSHQVTQMGQEVILRCVPISNHLYFYWYRQILGQKVEFLVSFYNNEISEKSEIFDDQFSVERPDGSNFTLKIRSTKLEDSAMYFCASGVFWTSGGQSSYNEQFFGPGTRLTVL.

The rearrangement uses TRBV4-3 and TRBJ2-3; the match to TRBD2 covers 15 bases. Trimming cost V 0 bases and J 10 bases; bases outside gene matches: 11. CDR1 and CDR2 from the germline V gene are LGHNA and YSLEER. The CDR3 loop spans 18 amino acids. This CDR3 is CASSQDSLGLAGGQAQYF. The CDR3 nucleotides are TGCGCCAGCAGCCAAGATTCCCTCGGACTAGCGGGGGGGCAGGCGCAGTATTTT.

This chain joins TRBV9 and TRBJ1-2; 10 bases are a match to TRBD1. After removal of 1 base from V and 8 bases from J, the junction contained 5 bases not matched to a gene. From germline, CDR1 is SGDLS and CDR2 YYNGEE. The CDR3 sequence is 14 residues long. In DNA, the CDR3 is TGTGCCAGCAGCGTAATGGGACAGGGGAAGGGCTACACCTTC. Its protein is CASSVMGQGKGYTF.

The V call is TRBV19, the J call TRBJ2-1, with D uncertain. V lost 3 bases and J lost 8, with 5 bases in between. Germline V gives CDR1 LNHDA, CDR2 SQIVND (reference sequence). The CDR3 consists of 11 residues. The DNA for the CDR3 is TGTGCCAGTAGTATGGGCGATGAGCAGTTCTTC. Translating it yields CASSMGDEQFF.

This rearrangement joins TRBV19 to TRBJ2-7, with D possibly being TRBD2 (6 bases). This CDR3 contains 13 residues. CDR1 and CDR2 from the germline V gene are LNHDA and SQIVND (reference sequence). Trimming took 3 bases from V and 7 from J, leaving 13 bases between them. The CDR3 coding sequence is TGTGCCAGTAGTATCGACCGGGAGATGGAGCAGTACTTC. Protein product: CASSIDREMEQYF.

A single count supports this clone. J is TRBJ1-1 and V is TRBV6-5; D is unclear. The CDR3 consists of 16 residues. Looked up from germline, CDR1 is MNHEY and CDR2 is SVGAGI. Trimming shortened V by 4 bases and J by 0 bases, and 15 bases separated the two germline ends. As DNA, the CDR3 is TGTGCCAGCAGTTCGAGGCCCGACGGAGTGAACACTGAAGCTTTCTTT. Translation: CASSSRPDGVNTEAFF.

The chain has TRBV4-1 and TRBJ2-1; a weak D match, TRBD2 (7 bases). The V gene lost 0 bases and the J gene lost 2 bases, with 14 bases spanning the gap. The CDR3 loop spans 17 amino acids. CDR1 and CDR2 (germline): MGHRA, YSYEKL. CDR3 loop: CASSQEDGGPTYNEQFF. For the CDR3, the DNA is TGCGCCAGCAGCCAAGAGGACGGGGGGCCGACCTACAATGAGCAGTTCTTC.

A few counts support this clone. The same CDR3 also results from other DNA sequences found in this sample. The V and J genes are TRBV27 and TRBJ2-7; D perhaps matches TRBD2 (5 bases). Germline V gene sequence: CDR1 MNHEY, CDR2 SMNVEV (reference sequence). The germline V and J ends were trimmed by 2 bases and 3 bases, with 8 bases remaining between them. The CDR3 extends over 13 amino acids. Written as DNA, the CDR3 is TGTGCCAGCAGTTTAGGCCGGGGCTACGAGCAGTACTTC. Amino acid sequence: CASSLGRGYEQYF.

This clone was found once. This chain connects TRBV7-8 to TRBJ2-5, with 10 bases matching TRBD1. CDR1 is SGHVS and CDR2 is FQNEAQ in the germline V gene. This CDR3 is built from 18 residues. After removal of 1 base from V and 5 bases from J, the junction contained 13 bases not matched to a gene. The CDR3 protein is CASSLVMGGDRGGETQYF. For the CDR3, the DNA is TGTGCCAGCAGCTTAGTTATGGGGGGGGACAGGGGAGGGGAGACCCAGTACTTC.

This clone was detected only once. The chain has TRBV5-8 and TRBJ1-1, with D possibly matching TRBD1 (5 bases). The CDR3 has 14 amino acids. V lost 0 bases, J lost 4 bases, and 10 bases lay in between. Germline loops: CDR1 SGHTS, CDR2 YDEGEE. The CDR3 region has the DNA TGTGCCAGCAGCTTGGGGGGCGGCGGCACTGAAGCTTTCTTT. This gives the protein CASSLGGGGTEAFF.